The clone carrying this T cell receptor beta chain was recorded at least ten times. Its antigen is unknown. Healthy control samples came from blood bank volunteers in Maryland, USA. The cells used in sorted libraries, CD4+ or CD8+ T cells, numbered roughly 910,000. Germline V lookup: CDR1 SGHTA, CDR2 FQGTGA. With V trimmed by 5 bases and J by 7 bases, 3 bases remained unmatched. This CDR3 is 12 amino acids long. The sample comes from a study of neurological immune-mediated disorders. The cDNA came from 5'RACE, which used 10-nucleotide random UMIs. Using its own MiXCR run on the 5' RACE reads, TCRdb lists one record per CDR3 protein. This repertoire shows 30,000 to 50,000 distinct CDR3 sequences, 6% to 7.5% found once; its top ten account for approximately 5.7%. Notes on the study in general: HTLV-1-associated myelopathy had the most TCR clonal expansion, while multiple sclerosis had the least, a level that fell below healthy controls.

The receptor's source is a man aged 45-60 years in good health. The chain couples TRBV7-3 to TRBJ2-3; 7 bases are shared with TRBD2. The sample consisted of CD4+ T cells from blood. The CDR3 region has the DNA TGTGCCAGCAGCAGGGAGGGGTATACGCAGTATTTT. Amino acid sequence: CASSREGYTQYF.